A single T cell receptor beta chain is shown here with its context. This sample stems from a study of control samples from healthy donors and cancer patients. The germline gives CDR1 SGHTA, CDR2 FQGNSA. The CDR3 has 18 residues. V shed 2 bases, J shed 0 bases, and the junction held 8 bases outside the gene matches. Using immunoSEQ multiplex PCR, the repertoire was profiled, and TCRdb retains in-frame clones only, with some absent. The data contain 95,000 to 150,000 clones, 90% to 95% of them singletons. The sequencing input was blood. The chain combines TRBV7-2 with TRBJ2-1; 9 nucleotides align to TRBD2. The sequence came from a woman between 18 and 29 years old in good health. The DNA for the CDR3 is TGTGCCAGCAGCTTATATCCTAGCGGGGCAAGCTCCTACAATGAGCAGTTCTTC. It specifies CASSLYPSGASSYNEQFF.